The 20 T cell receptor beta chains presented below share a single source sample, sequenced in a study of shared clonotypes between healthy human individuals. Assay used: immunoSEQ multiplex PCR; TCRdb lists only in-frame clones, some missing. The data hold over 1.5 million clones, with nearly 99% observed a single time. The sample taken for sequencing was naive CD4+ T cells sorted from blood. Subset specified: CD45RA+ positively selected. All receptors derive from a man in his thirties or forties in good health.

This rearrangement joins TRBV7-9 to TRBJ1-5; the D is unclear. The length of the CDR3 is 15 residues. From germline, CDR1 is SEHNR and CDR2 FQNEAQ (reference sequence). The V end was cut by 1 base, the J end by 1 base, with 8 bases between. In DNA form, the CDR3 reads TGTGCCAGCAGCTTAGGGGCGGAAAGCAATCAGCCCCAGCATTTT. Translating it yields CASSLGAESNQPQHF.

The rearrangement uses TRBV28 and TRBJ2-5; the D call may be TRBD1 or TRBD2 (6 bases each). Trimming pared 5 bases from V and 5 bases from J, leaving 15 bases between. Germline CDR1 MDHEN, CDR2 SYDVKM. This CDR3 contains 14 residues. CDR3 nucleotides: TGTGCCAGCAGTCCCCGAGGGGGGAGGGAGACCCAGTACTTC. Translated, it gives CASSPRGGRETQYF. Full variable domain (remainder filled in from reference TRBV28 and TRBJ2-5): DVKVTQSSRYLVKRTGEKVFLECVQDMDHENMFWYRQDPGLGLRLIYFSYDVKMKEKGDIPEGYSVSREKKERFSLILESASTNQTSMYLCASSPRGGRETQYFGPGTRLLVL.

This chain connects TRBV7-2 to TRBJ2-1; TRBD1 might be the D (6 bases). The CDR3 has 15 residues. The V end lost 3 bases, the J end lost 1 base, and 10 bases lay between the germline ends. Germline V gene lookup returns CDR1 SGHTA and CDR2 FQGNSA. The CDR3 sequence: CASSFSQGSYNEQFF. CDR3 DNA: TGTGCCAGCAGCTTTTCACAGGGATCCTACAATGAGCAGTTCTTC.

V and J are TRBV11-2 and TRBJ2-7, with 11 bases fitting TRBD2. CDR3 length: 17 amino acids. The germline V gene has CDR1 SGHAT and CDR2 FQNNGV. V dropped 4 bases and J dropped 1; count of bases not matched to a gene: 9. The CDR3 DNA is TGTGCCAGCAGCTCCGCCCCCCCTAGCGGGAGGTCCTACGAGCAGTACTTC. Translating gives CASSSAPPSGRSYEQYF.

The chain recombines TRBV7-3 with TRBJ1-5; D perhaps matches TRBD1 (6 bases). Germline V gives CDR1 SGHTA, CDR2 FQGTGA. The CDR3 runs to 13 residues. V lost 4 bases and J lost 6, with 10 bases in between. The CDR3 is CASSWTVAQPQHF. The CDR3 DNA is TGTGCCAGCAGCTGGACAGTAGCTCAGCCCCAGCATTTT. Full variable domain (outside the CDR3, taken from reference TRBV7-3 and TRBJ1-5): GAGVSQTPSNKVTEKGKYVELRCDPISGHTALYWYRQSLGQGPEFLIYFQGTGAADDSGLPNDRFFAVRPEGSVSTLKIQRTERGDSAVYLCASSWTVAQPQHFGDGTRLSIL.

This clone was counted once. The genes are TRBV7-9 and TRBJ1-2; TRBD1 is a possible D gene (6 bases). In germline, CDR1 is SEHNR, CDR2 FQNEAQ (reference sequence). The ends were cut back, 4 bases at V and 6 bases at J, with 12 bases in the middle. The CDR3 is 13 amino acids. CDR3 region: CASSSGQFHGYTF. CDR3 sequence (DNA): TGTGCCAGCAGCTCGGGACAATTTCATGGCTACACCTTC.

This clone was detected a few times. V is TRBV5-6 and J is TRBJ2-7; D is undetermined. V was trimmed by 4 bases and J by 4 bases, leaving 6 bases between them. CDR1 and CDR2 (germline): SGHDT, YYEEEE. CDR3 size: 11 residues. The CDR3 DNA is TGTGCCAGCAGCCGTGAGTACGAGCAGTACTTC. Translated, it gives CASSREYEQYF.

The CDR3 here is CASSGIAGFTDTQYF. The CDR3 DNA sequence: TGTGCCAGTAGTGGCATAGCGGGATTCACAGATACGCAGTATTTT. The J gene is TRBJ2-3, the V gene TRBV19, with 8 nucleotides matching TRBD2. The CDR3 extends over 15 amino acids. The germline V gene encodes CDR1 LNHDA and CDR2 SQIVND (reference sequence). The junction had 6 bases not matched to a gene; V was cut back by 5 bases and J by 2 bases.

This rearrangement joins TRBV28 to TRBJ1-4, with 10 positions matching TRBD1. Per germline, CDR1 MDHEN and CDR2 SYDVKM. Trimming took 4 bases from V and 8 from J; bases not matched to a gene: 10. The CDR3 is made up of 16 amino acids. The CDR3 sequence is CASSYRDRGFVEKLFF. The CDR3 DNA follows: TGTGCCAGCAGTTACCGGGACAGGGGTTTCGTGGAAAAACTGTTTTTT.

The CDR3 DNA is TGTGCCATCCAGGGATTCGACGAGCAGTACTTC. Protein sequence: CAIQGFDEQYF. V is TRBV28 and J is TRBJ2-7; tentative D call: TRBD1 (5 bases). CDR3 length: 11 amino acids. CDR1 and CDR2 from the germline V gene are MDHEN and SYDVKM. V was shortened by 10 bases and J by 5 bases, with 12 bases between the two germline ends.

The rearrangement joins TRBV7-2 to TRBJ2-2, with 7 bases lining up with TRBD2. CDR1 is SGHTA, CDR2 FQGNSA, per germline. Trimming cost V 3 bases and J 1 base; bases outside gene matches: 2. This CDR3 spans 15 amino acids. As DNA, the CDR3 is TGTGCCAGCAGCTTTAGCGGGCAGAACACCGGGGAGCTGTTTTTT. It encodes CASSFSGQNTGELFF.

About this clone itself: Other DNA sequences of this sample code for an identical CDR3. J is TRBJ2-5 and V is TRBV28; TRBD2 agrees at 11 bases. CDR1 and CDR2 from the germline V gene are MDHEN and SYDVKM. This CDR3 is 15 amino acids long. The V gene end was trimmed by 2 bases and the J gene end by 4 bases; junction bases not matched to a gene: 3. CDR3 DNA: TGTGCCAGCAGTTTAGGGCTAGCGGGAGGAGAGACCCAGTACTTC. Translation: CASSLGLAGGETQYF.

To note about this clone: The identical CDR3 is also encoded by other nucleotide sequences in the sample. CDR3 sequence reads: CASSPLAGDYEQYF. In nucleotides, the CDR3 is TGTGCCAGCTCACCCCTAGCGGGAGACTACGAGCAGTACTTC. The chain links TRBV18 to TRBJ2-7; TRBD2 agrees at 10 bases. Trimming took 3 bases from V and 3 from J; bases not matched to a gene: 2. There are 14 residues in the CDR3. From germline, CDR1 is KGHSH and CDR2 LQKENI.

J is TRBJ2-1 and V is TRBV14, with unresolved D. The CDR3 totals 12 residues. The germline CDR1 and CDR2 sequences are SGHDN and FVKESK. The V end was cut by 2 bases, the J end by 4 bases, with 3 bases between. The CDR3 DNA follows: TGTGCCAGCAGCCAAAAATACAATGAGCAGTTCTTC. Protein: CASSQKYNEQFF.

In DNA form, the CDR3 reads TGTGCCAGCAGCGAACAGGGTAATCAGCCCCAGCATTTT. Its translation is CASSEQGNQPQHF. The chain employs TRBV11-2 and TRBJ1-5, with a tentative D call TRBD1 (6 bases). CDR1 SGHAT and CDR2 FQNNGV come from the germline V gene. The CDR3 is made up of 13 amino acids. Trimming removed 5 bases from V and 4 bases from J, with 9 bases in between.

This chain links TRBV28 with TRBJ2-7, with D possibly matching TRBD1 (5 bases). Germline CDR1 is MDHEN and CDR2 is SYDVKM. With 5 bases removed from V and 6 bases from J, the gap between germline ends came to 20 bases. CDR3 length: 15 residues. CDR3 nucleotides: TGTGCCAGCAGTCAGCATCCAGGGTGGCCGGGCGAGCAGTACTTC. Protein: CASSQHPGWPGEQYF.

Remarks on this clone: Different DNA sequences within this sample yield the same CDR3. This sequence joins TRBV6-5 and TRBJ2-1; D perhaps matches TRBD1 (6 bases). The CDR3 is 13 amino acids. V lost 2 bases, J lost 7 bases, and 9 bases lay in between. Germline V gene sequence: CDR1 MNHEY, CDR2 SVGAGI. CDR3: CASSYLQGNEQFF. CDR3 bases: TGTGCCAGCAGTTACCTTCAGGGGAATGAGCAGTTCTTC.

The chain combines TRBV29-1 with TRBJ1-5, with a tentative D call TRBD1 (6 bases). Per germline, CDR1 SQVTM and CDR2 ANQGSEA. The CDR3 length is 12 residues. V lost 4 bases to trimming and J lost 10 bases, with 14 bases between them. This CDR3 is CSVASQGNPQHF. For the CDR3, the DNA is TGCAGCGTTGCCTCCCAGGGGAACCCCCAGCATTTT.

The chain links TRBV29-1 to TRBJ2-7, with D tentatively TRBD1 or TRBD2 (5 bases each). V shed 3 bases and J shed 0 bases, with 9 bases lying between them. Germline CDR1 is SQVTM and CDR2 is ANQGSEA. CDR3 length: 13 residues. CDR3 amino acids: CSVERGSSYEQYF. The CDR3 DNA reads TGCAGCGTTGAGAGGGGAAGCTCCTACGAGCAGTACTTC.

As concerns this clone: Other DNA sequences in the sample encode the same CDR3. The chain has TRBV5-1 and TRBJ2-7, with 7 bases matching TRBD1. Per the germline V gene, CDR1 is SGHRS and CDR2 is YFSETQ. This CDR3 region has 14 residues. With V trimmed by 3 bases and J by 1 base, 4 bases remained unmatched. The CDR3 loop is CASSSQGVSYEQYF. The CDR3 DNA sequence: TGCGCCAGCAGCTCGCAGGGGGTTTCCTACGAGCAGTACTTC.